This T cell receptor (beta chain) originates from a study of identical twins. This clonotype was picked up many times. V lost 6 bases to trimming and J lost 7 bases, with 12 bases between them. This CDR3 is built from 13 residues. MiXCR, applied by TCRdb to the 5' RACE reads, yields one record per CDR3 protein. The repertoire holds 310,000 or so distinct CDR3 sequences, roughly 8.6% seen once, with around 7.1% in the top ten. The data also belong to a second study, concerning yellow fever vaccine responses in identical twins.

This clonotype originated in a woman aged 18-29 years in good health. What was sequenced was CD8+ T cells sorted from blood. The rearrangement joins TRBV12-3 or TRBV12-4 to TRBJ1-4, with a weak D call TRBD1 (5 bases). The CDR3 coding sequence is TGTGCCAGCAGCCCCGGGACGGCTGAAAAACTGTTTTTT. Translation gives CASSPGTAEKLFF.